The table lists the clone carrying this T cell receptor beta chain with many counts. Its matching antigen is unknown. These data belong to a study of metastatic and nonmetastatic thyroid tumors. Germline CDR1 MGHDK, CDR2 SYGVNS. The trim removed 4 bases at V and 2 bases at J, leaving 13 bases unmatched. The CDR3 sequence is 17 residues long. TCRdb re-clonotyped the PCR reads through MiXCR. Of just over 70,000 clones in the sample, around 20% were seen once. Study results and limitations: It was reported that TCR beta diversity was significantly higher in malignant thyroid tumors than benign nodules, in blood and tumor.

Thyroid surgery was preceded by no treatment in any patient. Sequenced: blood. This TCR was sampled from a female donor with papillary thyroid cancer or a benign thyroid nodule (not recorded which). Some clones in this sample may be carry-over from other donors' samples. The chain couples TRBV25-1 to TRBJ1-2; the match to TRBD1 covers 7 bases. CDR3 nucleotides: TGTGCCAGCAGTGGATCCCTAACTTCACAGGGGAACTATGGCTACACCTTC. Translated, it gives CASSGSLTSQGNYGYTF.